The clone carrying this T cell receptor beta chain has a handful of counts. As yet, its antigen is unknown. Recipient blood drawn about 28 days pretransplant and days 30, 100, 180 after. This table comes from immunoSEQ multiplex PCR, and its TCRdb copy is limited to in-frame clones, with some not included. The data hold approximately 9,000 clones, with 75% to 80% observed a single time. The sample comes from a study of T cell clonotyping in hematopoietic cell transplantation. Trimming took off 4 bases at V and 10 bases at J, with 9 bases between the two ends. This CDR3 comprises 12 residues. Germline V lookup: CDR1 SGHRS, CDR2 YFSETQ. Overall study results and limits: After transplant, recipient diversity fell while pathologically expanded clonotypes grew through day 180.

The starting material was peripheral blood mononuclear cells, obtained 180 days after allogeneic stem cell transplant. V usage is TRBV5-1 and J usage is TRBJ1-6; D unresolved. The sequence derives from a female patient aged 45-60 years who had an allogeneic stem cell transplant from a related donor, so the T cells may come from the graft donor. Some clones in this sample may be carry-over from other donors' samples. DNA of the CDR3: TGCGCCAGCAGCCCTTCTGGATCACCCCTCCACTTT. Translation: CASSPSGSPLHF.